Following are 10 T cell receptor beta chains from one sample sequenced in a study of Ad26.COV2.S vaccination and SARS-CoV-2 variants. The assay was immunoSEQ multiplex PCR, and TCRdb's table has in-frame clones only and misses some. This table has some 500,000 clones, 89% appearing once. Treatment given: about 20 received Ad26.COV2.S at low or high dose, single or two shots; 5 received placebo; per-sample allocation not given. Samples analyzed were those drawn on day 63 after the first vaccine or placebo injection. This specimen consisted of peripheral blood, obtained in a trial of Ad26.COV2.S vaccine versus placebo. Receptors originate from a person between 18 and 65 years old who received the Ad26.COV2.S COVID-19 vaccine or a placebo.

V usage is TRBV5-1 and J usage is TRBJ2-2; no reliable D call. Germline values: CDR1 SGHRS, CDR2 YFSETQ. V shed 2 bases and J shed 3 bases, with 8 bases lying between them. This CDR3 has 14 residues. The CDR3 region is CASSFTTHTGELFF. Written as DNA, the CDR3 is TGCGCCAGCAGCTTCACCACCCACACCGGGGAGCTGTTTTTT.

This clone occurred once. The rearrangement links TRBV19 to TRBJ2-4, with TRBD2 identical over 12 bases. The CDR3 length is 17 residues. Germline values: CDR1 LNHDA, CDR2 SQIVND (reference sequence). V lost 4 bases, J lost 1 base, and 5 bases stayed unmatched. The CDR3 loop reads CASSTGLAGLAKNIQYF. Here the CDR3 DNA reads TGTGCCAGTAGTACAGGACTAGCGGGGCTGGCCAAAAACATTCAGTACTTC.

This rearrangement joins TRBV7-3 to TRBJ2-3, with 8 bases aligning to TRBD2. CDR1 is SGHTA and CDR2 is FQGTGA in the germline V gene. The CDR3 loop spans 16 amino acids. V lost 0 bases, J lost 1 base, and 3 bases stayed unmatched. The CDR3 is CASSLTSTSGTDTQYF. The CDR3 coding sequence is TGTGCCAGCAGCTTAACCTCGACTAGCGGCACAGATACGCAGTATTTT.

This clone was seen only once. The genes are TRBV5-1 and TRBJ2-7; 7 nucleotides match TRBD1. The V gene's germline CDR1 is SGHRS and CDR2 YFSETQ. The CDR3 runs to 13 residues. After removal of 7 bases from V and 5 bases from J, the junction contained 9 bases not matched to a gene. The CDR3 is CASGTDRDDEQYF. CDR3 in DNA: TGCGCCAGCGGGACCGACAGGGACGACGAGCAGTACTTC.

The V and J genes are TRBV18 and TRBJ1-2; 7 bases map to TRBD1. Germline V CDR1 and CDR2: KGHSH, LQKENI. The V and J ends lost 2 bases and 2 bases, in that order; junction bases with no gene match: 11. There are 17 residues in the CDR3. The CDR3 region is CASSPFQRPGQNYGYTF. CDR3 coding DNA: TGTGCCAGCTCACCATTCCAACGCCCGGGACAGAACTATGGCTACACCTTC.

The chain has TRBV12-3 or TRBV12-4 and TRBJ1-6; D gene uncertain. The V end lost 1 base, the J end lost 8 bases, and 6 bases lay between the germline ends. CDR3 size: 13 residues. The CDR3 here is CASSLEGHSPLHF. CDR3 DNA sequence: TGTGCCAGCAGTTTAGAGGGTCATTCACCCCTCCACTTT.

This rearrangement joins TRBV7-9 to TRBJ2-5; D perhaps matches TRBD2 (7 bases). The CDR3 totals 16 residues. CDR1 and CDR2 from the germline V gene are SEHNR and FQNEAQ (reference sequence). The V gene lost 1 base and the J gene lost 5 bases, with 17 bases spanning the gap. CDR3 coding DNA: TGTGCCAGCAGCTTAGTGGGGGCGGGGGCCGTGGAGACCCAGTACTTC. Protein product: CASSLVGAGAVETQYF.

The DNA for the CDR3 is TGTGCCGCCCACCCGGACTCCAGGGTCTTCGGAAACACCATATATTTT. Translation: CAAHPDSRVFGNTIYF. This chain uses TRBV24-1 with TRBJ1-3, with a weak D call TRBD1 (5 bases). Germline CDR1 is KGHDR and CDR2 is SFDVKD. The CDR3 is made up of 16 amino acids. Trimming pared 12 bases from V and 4 bases from J, leaving 24 bases between.

CDR3 amino acids: CASSRASDNNEQFF. CDR3 in DNA: TGCGCCAGCAGTCGGGCTAGCGATAACAATGAGCAGTTCTTC. The chain couples TRBV5-1 to TRBJ2-1; TRBD2 is a possible D gene (6 bases). V was cut by 5 bases and J by 5 bases, with 14 bases left in between. The CDR3 is 14 residues long. Germline values: CDR1 SGHRS, CDR2 YFSETQ.

This chain uses TRBV9 with TRBJ2-2, with no clear D. V was shortened by 0 bases and J by 1 base, with 4 bases between the two germline ends. Germline-derived CDR1 and CDR2 are SGDLS and YYNGEE. This CDR3 spans 14 amino acids. The CDR3 protein is CASSVVENTGELFF. The CDR3 DNA follows: TGTGCCAGCAGCGTAGTTGAGAACACCGGGGAGCTGTTTTTT. Full variable domain (remainder filled in from reference TRBV9 and TRBJ2-2): DSGVTQTPKHLITATGQRVTLRCSPRSGDLSVYWYQQSLDQGLQFLIQYYNGEERAKGNILERFSAQQFPDLHSELNLSSLELGDSALYFCASSVVENTGELFFGEGSRLTVL.